This TCR beta chain was obtained from a study of cytomegalovirus exposure and HLA in healthy donors. About the study: Researchers previously reported finding 100 million or so unique TCR beta sequences from 150 million to 200 million T cells.

Concerning this clone: Its antigen is undetermined.

Vbeta (60) and Jbeta (13) primers were used in the PCR. Using immunoSEQ multiplex PCR, the repertoire was profiled, and TCRdb retains in-frame clones only, with some absent. The repertoire holds about 140,000 clones, with roughly 80% as singletons. The V end lost 6 bases, the J end lost 5 bases, and 14 bases lay between the germline ends. CDR1 and CDR2 from the germline V gene are MNHNY and SVGAGI (reference sequence). The CDR3 loop spans 14 amino acids. Overall study findings and caveats: Reported performance of the classifier showed diagnosis of cytomegalovirus status with high specificity and sensitivity. In the analysis, some V segments, TRBV6-2 and TRBV6-3 included, were excluded as indistinguishable.

The source of this sequence is a boy younger than 10 in good health and CMV-seronegative. V gene TRBV6-6 combines with J gene TRBJ1-5; TRBD1 is a possible D gene (5 bases). Sequences were obtained from PBMCs. The CDR3 reads CASSDSSHYQPQHF. As DNA, the CDR3 is TGTGCCAGCAGCGACAGTTCCCATTATCAGCCCCAGCATTTT.